This TCR beta chain is from a study of regulatory T cells in long-lasting Graves disease. Germline V gene sequence: CDR1 MGHRA, CDR2 YSYEKL. The junction had 6 bases not matched to a gene; V was cut back by 4 bases and J by 4 bases. CDR3 length: 16 residues. The time point denotes: newly diagnosed GD, antithyroid drugs for less than 3 months. After RNA was extracted from PBMCs, the TCR library was made from it. According to the study, TCR beta libraries were built with iRepertoire HTBI primers and CDR3-region Arm-PCR. TCRdb reanalysed the multiplex PCR reads using MiXCR and keeps one entry per CDR3 protein. The profile shows about 540,000 distinct CDR3 sequences, around an eighth of them singletons. Separately, the same data were catalogued under a study of T cells in Graves' hyperthyroidism and ophthalmopathy. From that second work: HTBI primers were used for first-round RT-PCR of the TCR CDR3.

The chain recombines TRBV4-1 with TRBJ2-3, with 12 bases matching TRBD2. The source was peripheral blood mononuclear cells (PBMCs), collected at new diagnosis, from a patient treated with antithyroid drugs. The sequence was obtained from a man aged 30 to 39 with Graves disease. CDR3 bases: TGCGCCAGCAGCCGACCGACTAGCGGGAGCCCAGATACGCAGTATTTT. Its protein is CASSRPTSGSPDTQYF.